The rows below give T cell receptor beta chains drawn from one sample of a study of blood T cell repertoires in COVID-19. Assay: immunoSEQ multiplex PCR; the TCRdb copy retains only in-frame clones and omits some. This table holds 200,000 or so clones, roughly 85% found once. The sample taken for sequencing was PBMCs or T cells enriched from blood (not recorded which). All receptors come from a woman in her thirties or forties with acute COVID-19. Both conserved end residues are part of each CDR3. Clone size is not always given. Where it is, it says once, few, many or a class for expanded clones.

cdr3_aa j_call v_call clone_size
CASSSPFQGRRSGQFF TRBJ2-1 TRBV11-2 -
CASRPTGNTIYF TRBJ1-3 TRBV12-3/TRBV12-4 -
CASSLGQNTEAFF TRBJ1-1 TRBV12-3/TRBV12-4 -
CASSPIGSSYNEQFF TRBJ2-1 TRBV7-9 -
CASSLRQGDGQPQHF TRBJ1-5 TRBV7-2 -
CASSLVGETQYF TRBJ2-5 TRBV28 -
CASSPLPTSGSTEQFF TRBJ2-1 TRBV18 -
CAISSSTSGNGNEQFF TRBJ2-1 TRBV10-3 once
CASSDSSGSYNEQFF TRBJ2-1 TRBV6-4 many
CASTAGQGLQPQHF TRBJ1-5 TRBV2 -
CASSRTGEGTDTQYF TRBJ2-3 TRBV6-2/TRBV6-3 -
CASKREAAPSTDTQYF TRBJ2-3 TRBV5-1 -
CASSPWAALADQYEQYF TRBJ2-7 TRBV27 -
CASELSGANVLTF TRBJ2-6 TRBV28 -
CASSADRGIGELFF TRBJ2-2 TRBV18 -
CASSPFRQGQETQYF TRBJ2-5 TRBV18 -
CASSRGSQGPFYEQYF TRBJ2-7 TRBV18 -
CASGGATYEQYF TRBJ2-7 TRBV2 -
CSARGMDTQYF TRBJ2-3 TRBV20-1 -
CASKGGGPSTDTQYF TRBJ2-3 TRBV2 -
CASSPQGEETQYF TRBJ2-5 TRBV5-1 -
CSVPGLAGGRGETQYF TRBJ2-5 TRBV29-1 -
CASSLRWGLGYTF TRBJ1-2 TRBV5-4 -
CATSGGADTQYF TRBJ2-3 TRBV19 -
CASSQGVYTEAFF TRBJ1-1 TRBV19 few
CASSPSGGQLNTEAFF TRBJ1-1 TRBV9 -
CASSLGLRAEAFF TRBJ1-1 TRBV7-8 -
CASSSYTGWGYEQYF TRBJ2-7 TRBV5-5 -
CASSLGAIGTAYNEQFF TRBJ2-1 TRBV7-6 once
CASSGGVMGFTEAFF TRBJ1-1 TRBV3-1/TRBV3-2 -
CAWRVQGADTF TRBJ1-2 TRBV30 -
CASSPPGGEQYF TRBJ2-7 TRBV27 -
CASSVGQGAYEQYF TRBJ2-7 TRBV9 -
CASRTTYNEQFF TRBJ2-1 TRBV3-1/TRBV3-2 -
CASSPRGVREVEANQPQHF TRBJ1-5 TRBV7-8 -
CASSSMRAEAFF TRBJ1-1 TRBV28 few
CATGGQANYGYTF TRBJ1-2 TRBV15 -
CASSVDMNTEAFF TRBJ1-1 TRBV5-4 -
CASSLSPPGQGYERYF TRBJ2-7 TRBV2 -
CASSRLAGGVGMSNNEQFF TRBJ2-1 TRBV18 -
CASSYPPGQGNYEQYF TRBJ2-7 TRBV7-9 -
CATSDERTGRETQYF TRBJ2-5 TRBV24-1 once